This T cell receptor beta chain was sequenced in a study of OX40 agonist ivuxolimab in advanced cancers. Across the whole study: Patients received ivuxolimab, an agonistic anti-OX40 (CD134) antibody.

Sequencing used immunoSEQ multiplex PCR; TCRdb keeps in-frame clones, though not all of them. There are some 97,000 clones in the sample; approximately 90% occur only once, and approximately 0.55% lies in the top ten. Germline-derived CDR1 and CDR2 are SGHAT and FQNNGV. CDR3 length equals 17 residues. V shed 3 bases and J 3 bases; nucleotides not matched to a gene: 13. The investigators sampled blood at baseline, at cycle 4 day 1, and at cycle 7 day 1. The material was CD4+ or CD8+ T cells sorted from blood, obtained in a trial of the OX40 agonist ivuxolimab. The chain employs TRBV11-2 and TRBJ2-7; the match to TRBD2 covers 8 bases. This receptor was obtained from an adult with an advanced solid tumor such as melanoma, head and neck, liver or kidney cancer. As DNA, the CDR3 is TGTGCCAGCAGCTTTACACCCGGGAGGGGTGGAGTCTACGAGCAGTACTTC. Translating gives CASSFTPGRGGVYEQYF.